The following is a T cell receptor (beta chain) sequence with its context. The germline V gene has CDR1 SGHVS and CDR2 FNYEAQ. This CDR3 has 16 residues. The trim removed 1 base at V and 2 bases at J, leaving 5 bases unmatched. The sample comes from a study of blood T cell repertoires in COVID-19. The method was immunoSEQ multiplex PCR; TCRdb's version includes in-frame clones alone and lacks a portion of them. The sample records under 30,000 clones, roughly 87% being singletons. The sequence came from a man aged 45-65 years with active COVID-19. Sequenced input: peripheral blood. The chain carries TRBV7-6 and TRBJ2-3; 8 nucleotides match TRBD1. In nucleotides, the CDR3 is TGTGCCAGCAGCTTAGGGACAGGGTTAACCACAGATACGCAGTATTTT. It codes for CASSLGTGLTTDTQYF.